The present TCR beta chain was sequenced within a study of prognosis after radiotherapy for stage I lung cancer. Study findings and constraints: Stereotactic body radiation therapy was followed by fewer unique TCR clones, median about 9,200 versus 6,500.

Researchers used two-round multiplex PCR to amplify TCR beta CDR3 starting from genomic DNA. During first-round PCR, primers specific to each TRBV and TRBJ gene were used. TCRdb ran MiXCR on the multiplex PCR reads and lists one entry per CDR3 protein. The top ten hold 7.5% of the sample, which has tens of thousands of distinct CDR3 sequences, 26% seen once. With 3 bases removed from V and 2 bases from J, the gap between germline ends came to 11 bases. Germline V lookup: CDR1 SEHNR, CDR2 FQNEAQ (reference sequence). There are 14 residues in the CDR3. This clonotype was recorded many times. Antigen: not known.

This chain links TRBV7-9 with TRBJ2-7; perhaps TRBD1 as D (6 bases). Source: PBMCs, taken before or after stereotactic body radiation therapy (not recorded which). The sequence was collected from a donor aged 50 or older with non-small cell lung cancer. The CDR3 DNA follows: TGTGCCAGCAGCTTCGACGACAGGCCCTACGAGCAGTACTTC. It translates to CASSFDDRPYEQYF.